What follows are 3 T cell receptor beta chains derived from one specimen sequenced in a study of cytomegalovirus exposure and HLA in healthy donors. Vbeta (60) and Jbeta (13) primers were used in the PCR. Sequencing used immunoSEQ multiplex PCR; TCRdb keeps in-frame clones, though not all of them. Of some 76,000 clones in the sample, around 84% were seen once. Sequencing was performed on PBMCs. The receptors come from a woman between 45 and 60 years old in good health and CMV-seronegative.

V usage is TRBV7-3 and J usage is TRBJ1-1; the D is unclear. From germline, CDR1 is SGHTA and CDR2 FQGTGA. This CDR3 spans 13 amino acids. V lost 5 bases to trimming and J lost 8 bases, with 15 bases between them. The CDR3 DNA follows: TGTGCCAGCAGCCCCTCCCCCGGGAGGGAAGCTTTCTTT. Its translation is CASSPSPGREAFF.

The chain is built from TRBV7-2 and TRBJ1-1; 8 nucleotides line up with TRBD1. V lost 1 base, J lost 7 bases, and 8 bases stayed unmatched. From germline, CDR1 is SGHTA and CDR2 FQGNSA. The CDR3 contains 15 residues. CDR3 DNA: TGTGCCAGCAGCTTAGTAGCAGGGGGCCTAAGTGAAGCTTTCTTT. Encoded protein: CASSLVAGGLSEAFF.

The rearrangement links TRBV19 to TRBJ1-1; D possibly corresponds to TRBD1 (5 bases). V lost 6 bases and J lost 1, with 24 bases in between. CDR3 length: 18 residues. Germline lookup yields CDR1 LNHDA and CDR2 SQIVND (reference sequence). The CDR3: CASSKGPNLGSPNTEAFF. CDR3 bases: TGTGCCAGTAGCAAGGGGCCAAATCTGGGCAGCCCGAACACTGAAGCTTTCTTT.